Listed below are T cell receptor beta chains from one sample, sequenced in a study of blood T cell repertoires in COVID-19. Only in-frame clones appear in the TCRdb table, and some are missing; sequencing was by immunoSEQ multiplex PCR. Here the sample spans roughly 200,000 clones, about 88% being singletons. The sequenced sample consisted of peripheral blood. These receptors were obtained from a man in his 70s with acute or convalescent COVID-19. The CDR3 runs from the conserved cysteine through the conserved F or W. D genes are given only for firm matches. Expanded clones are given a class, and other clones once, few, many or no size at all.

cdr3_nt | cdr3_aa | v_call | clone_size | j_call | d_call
TGCAGCGTTGTCGTTTTACAGGGGGTCGCCGGGGAGCTGTTTTTT | CSVVVLQGVAGELFF | TRBV29-1 | . | TRBJ2-2 | TRBD1
TGTGCCAGTAGTCCAATCACGGGTTCCTACAATGAGCAGTTCTTC | CASSPITGSYNEQFF | TRBV19 | . | TRBJ2-1 | .
TGTGCCAGCAGTGAAGCGACAGTGGGCTATGGCTACACCTTC | CASSEATVGYGYTF | TRBV25-1 | . | TRBJ1-2 | .
TGTGCCAGCAGTTTTTCTCCGGGACAGGGGAACGGAAACACCATATATTTT | CASSFSPGQGNGNTIYF | TRBV28 | . | TRBJ1-3 | TRBD1
TGCAGCGTTCGCCTGCAGGGGCGGGAAAAACTGTTTTTT | CSVRLQGREKLFF | TRBV29-1 | . | TRBJ1-4 | .
TGTGCCAGCACCCGGGACAGGGCTATCGAGCAGTACTTC | CASTRDRAIEQYF | TRBV2 | . | TRBJ2-7 | TRBD1
TGCACCAGCAGCCAAGCGGGTGCCGGGAGGTACTACAATGAGCAGTTCTTC | CTSSQAGAGRYYNEQFF | TRBV1 | few | TRBJ2-1 | .
TGTGCCAGCAGTTTATACGGGAACGTTAATTCACCCCTCCACTTT | CASSLYGNVNSPLHF | TRBV27 | . | TRBJ1-6 | .
TGCGCCAGCAGCTTGGACCCGGGACAGGGCTACAATGAGCAGTTCTTC | CASSLDPGQGYNEQFF | TRBV5-1 | . | TRBJ2-1 | TRBD1
TGTGCCAGCAGATGGGACAACCAAGAGACCCAGTACTTC | CASRWDNQETQYF | TRBV6-6 | . | TRBJ2-5 | .
TGTGCCAGCAGCACCGGGACTAGCGGGTCCACCGGGGAGCTGTTTTTT | CASSTGTSGSTGELFF | TRBV7-9 | . | TRBJ2-2 | TRBD2
TGTGCCAGCAGCCCACCGGCAAGCGGGAGGGCCGGGGAGCTGTTTTTT | CASSPPASGRAGELFF | TRBV3-1/TRBV3-2 | . | TRBJ2-2 | TRBD2
TGTGCCAGCACTCGACAGGGCGCGGGTTGGCCCCAGCATTTT | CASTRQGAGWPQHF | TRBV2 | . | TRBJ1-5 | TRBD1
TGTGCCAGCAGTGAATACCAGGGGAGCCGAGAGACCCAGTACTTC | CASSEYQGSRETQYF | TRBV25-1 | . | TRBJ2-5 | .
TGTGCCAGCAGCTTGGACAGGGGATTAGGTAATCAGCCCCAGCATTTT | CASSLDRGLGNQPQHF | TRBV5-6 | . | TRBJ1-5 | TRBD1
TGTGCCAGCAGTTCTATGGGGAGTACTTTTAACTATGGCTACACCTTC | CASSSMGSTFNYGYTF | TRBV6-2/TRBV6-3 | once | TRBJ1-2 | .
TGTGCCTGGACCCTGCAAGGGAGTGGGTCACCCCTCCACTTT | CAWTLQGSGSPLHF | TRBV30 | . | TRBJ1-6 | .
TGCGCCAGCAGCCCACAACTCCTTTCGGGTTATAGCACTGAAGCTTTCTTT | CASSPQLLSGYSTEAFF | TRBV4-1 | . | TRBJ1-1 | .
TGTGCCAGCTCACCACAGGAGATTACTGAAAAACTGTTTTTT | CASSPQEITEKLFF | TRBV18 | once | TRBJ1-4 | .
TGTGCCAGCAGCTTGTCGCTAGCGGGAGGGAGCTCCTACGAGCAGTACTTC | CASSLSLAGGSSYEQYF | TRBV5-5 | once | TRBJ2-7 | TRBD2
TGTGCCATCGGGGGTCAAACTAGCGAGCCCTACAATGAGCAGTTCTTC | CAIGGQTSEPYNEQFF | TRBV10-3 | . | TRBJ2-1 | TRBD2
TGTGCCAGCGGCACTGGGGGGAACGAGCAGTACTTC | CASGTGGNEQYF | TRBV10-3 | . | TRBJ2-7 | .
TGTGCCAGCAGCCAAGTCTTAGCGGGTTATACAACCTACGAGCAGTACTTC | CASSQVLAGYTTYEQYF | TRBV3-1/TRBV3-2 | . | TRBJ2-7 | TRBD2
TGTGCCAGCAGTGGAATGGGGCAGGGGGTATTCTACGAGCAGTACTTC | CASSGMGQGVFYEQYF | TRBV28 | . | TRBJ2-7 | TRBD1
TGCGCCAGCAGCCATTTCGGACTAGCGGGAGGAGATGAGCAGTTCTTC | CASSHFGLAGGDEQFF | TRBV4-1 | . | TRBJ2-1 | TRBD2
TGTGCTAGTGGTTTGGACATCAATCAGCCCCAGCATTTT | CASGLDINQPQHF | TRBV12-5 | once | TRBJ1-5 | .
TGTGCCAGCAGTTTGCGGGGTCCAGATACGCAGTATTTT | CASSLRGPDTQYF | TRBV28 | . | TRBJ2-3 | .
TGTGCCAGCAGCCCGACAGGGGACTATGGCTACACCTTC | CASSPTGDYGYTF | TRBV12-3/TRBV12-4 | . | TRBJ1-2 | TRBD1
TGTGCCAGCTCACTTCAACTAGCGAGAAACACCGGGGAGCTGTTTTTT | CASSLQLARNTGELFF | TRBV18 | . | TRBJ2-2 | TRBD2
TGCAGCGTTATAGACAGGGTGACCATGAACACCGGGGAGCTGTTTTTT | CSVIDRVTMNTGELFF | TRBV29-1 | . | TRBJ2-2 | TRBD1
TGTGCCAGCAGCTTAGGCCCGGGACTAGCGACCGGGGAGCTGTTTTTT | CASSLGPGLATGELFF | TRBV7-3 | . | TRBJ2-2 | TRBD2
TGTGCCAGCAGCATGGACAGGGGGCTTTCACCCCTCCACTTT | CASSMDRGLSPLHF | TRBV2 | . | TRBJ1-6 | TRBD1
TGTGCCAGTAGTATTGCGGTGCAGGGCGGAAACACCATATATTTT | CASSIAVQGGNTIYF | TRBV19 | . | TRBJ1-3 | .
TGCGCCAGCAGCTTGGTCGACAGATTGCTCTACAATGAGCAGTTCTTC | CASSLVDRLLYNEQFF | TRBV5-1 | . | TRBJ2-1 | .
TGTGCCAGCAGTTTATCGTACCGGGAGCAGTACTTC | CASSLSYREQYF | TRBV28 | . | TRBJ2-7 | .
TGTGCCAGCAGCTGGGGAGGGAATACGCAGTATTTT | CASSWGGNTQYF | TRBV5-4 | . | TRBJ2-3 | TRBD2
TGTGCTAGTGGTGGACAGGGTAATTCTAATGAAAAACTGTTTTTT | CASGGQGNSNEKLFF | TRBV12-5 | . | TRBJ1-4 | TRBD1
TGCAGCGTTGAAGGAAGGAAGGGGAATGAAAAACTGTTTTTT | CSVEGRKGNEKLFF | TRBV29-1 | . | TRBJ1-4 | .
TGTGCCAGTACCGCCGCCGGGACAGGGGGCCGACATGGGCAGTTCTTC | CASTAAGTGGRHGQFF | TRBV19 | . | TRBJ2-1 | TRBD1
TGTGCCAGCAGTCGGGGCAATGAGCAGTTCTTC | CASSRGNEQFF | TRBV25-1 | . | TRBJ2-1 | .
TGTGCCACCCGGGGTCCGTGGAGAGGCGAGCAGTACTTC | CATRGPWRGEQYF | TRBV25-1 | . | TRBJ2-7 | .
TGTGCCAGCAGCTTAAACAGCTACGAGCAGTACTTC | CASSLNSYEQYF | TRBV5-8 | . | TRBJ2-7 | .
TGCGCCAGCAGCTTGGAGGGTACTAGCGGATATGAGCAGTTCTTC | CASSLEGTSGYEQFF | TRBV5-1 | . | TRBJ2-1 | TRBD2
TGTGCCACCAGTGGGCGGACAGGGCCCCTCGGCTCCTACAATGAGCAGTTCTTC | CATSGRTGPLGSYNEQFF | TRBV24-1 | . | TRBJ2-1 | TRBD1
TGCGCCAGCAGCTTGGGGCAGGAGAACACCGGGGAGCTGTTTTTT | CASSLGQENTGELFF | TRBV5-1 | . | TRBJ2-2 | .
TGTGCCAGCAGTTCGGGACAGCCGAATCAGCCCCAGCATTTT | CASSSGQPNQPQHF | TRBV28 | once | TRBJ1-5 | TRBD1
TGTGCCAGCTCCCCAACGTTAGCGGGTTTTTACAATGAGCAGTTCTTC | CASSPTLAGFYNEQFF | TRBV18 | . | TRBJ2-1 | TRBD2
TGTGCCAGCTCACCCGACAAGACAAGGCTTAATTCTGGAAACACCATATATTTT | CASSPDKTRLNSGNTIYF | TRBV18 | few | TRBJ1-3 | .
TGTGCCAGCAGCCAAGTGGGAGGAGGGACACCCCTCCACTTT | CASSQVGGGTPLHF | TRBV3-1/TRBV3-2 | . | TRBJ1-6 | .
TGTGCCAGCAAAATTACAGGGCTGAGTGACTACACCTTC | CASKITGLSDYTF | TRBV28 | . | TRBJ1-2 | .
TGTGCCAGTAGTAACAGGGAGACCCAGTACTTC | CASSNRETQYF | TRBV19 | . | TRBJ2-5 | .
TGCAGTGCTAGTTCTCGAGACAGGGACTATGGCTACACCTTC | CSASSRDRDYGYTF | TRBV20-1 | once | TRBJ1-2 | TRBD1
TGTGCCAGCAGCTCCCACCTTGGAGTTGGCTACACCTTC | CASSSHLGVGYTF | TRBV11-2 | once | TRBJ1-2 | .
TGTGCCAGTAGCCCTCCGGACATGAACACTGAAGCTTTCTTT | CASSPPDMNTEAFF | TRBV19 | . | TRBJ1-1 | .
TGTGCCAGCAGTTTCTCTGGACAGGGTAATTCACCCCTCCACTTT | CASSFSGQGNSPLHF | TRBV28 | . | TRBJ1-6 | TRBD1